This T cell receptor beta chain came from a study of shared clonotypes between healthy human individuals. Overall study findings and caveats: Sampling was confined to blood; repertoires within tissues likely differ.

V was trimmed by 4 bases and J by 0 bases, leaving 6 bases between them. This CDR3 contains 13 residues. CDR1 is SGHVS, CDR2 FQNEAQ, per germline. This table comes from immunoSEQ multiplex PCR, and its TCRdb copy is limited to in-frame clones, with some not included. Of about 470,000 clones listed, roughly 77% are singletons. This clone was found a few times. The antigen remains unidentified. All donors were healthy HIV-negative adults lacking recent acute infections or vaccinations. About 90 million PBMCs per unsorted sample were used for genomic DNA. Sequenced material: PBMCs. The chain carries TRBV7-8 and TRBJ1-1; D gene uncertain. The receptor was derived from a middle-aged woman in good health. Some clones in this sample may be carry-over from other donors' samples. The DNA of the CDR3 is TGTGCCAGCAGCTCGAACCTGAACACTGAAGCTTTCTTT. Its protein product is CASSSNLNTEAFF.